One sample yielded the 10 T cell receptor beta chains listed below, sequenced in a study of a mutant IDH1 vaccine in newly diagnosed glioma. Time point defined: baseline, week 1 (first vaccination visit). Treatment given: pre-vaccination baseline after standard-of-care therapy. The table came from immunoSEQ multiplex PCR; TCRdb's copy has only in-frame clones and leaves some out. This table has tens of thousands of clones, about nine tenths appearing once. The sequencing used PBMCs, collected from a glioma patient treated with radiotherapy, temozolomide or both. Every receptor here comes from a man aged 35-49 years with glioma.

This chain joins TRBV2 and TRBJ2-5; D may be TRBD1 (5 bases). Germline assignment: CDR1 SNHLY and CDR2 FYNNEI. This CDR3 has 14 residues. Deletions cut 3 bases from V and 2 bases from J, with 10 bases between. The CDR3 loop is CASSEKTVQETQYF. The CDR3, as DNA: TGTGCCAGCAGTGAGAAGACAGTACAAGAGACCCAGTACTTC.

This clone was found a few times. The J gene is TRBJ2-4, the V gene TRBV4-3; D gene ambiguous. The CDR3 totals 15 residues. V dropped 0 bases and J dropped 8 bases, with 14 bases sitting between them. CDR1 is LGHNA and CDR2 is YSLEER in the germline V gene. CDR3 in amino acids: CASSQDTLVEDIQYF. The CDR3 DNA is TGCGCCAGCAGCCAAGATACCCTCGTGGAAGACATTCAGTACTTC.

The genes are TRBV19 and TRBJ2-1; TRBD1 matches 10 bases. Trimming took 7 bases from V and 5 from J; bases not matched to a gene: 8. In germline, CDR1 is LNHDA, CDR2 SQIVND (reference sequence). The CDR3 loop spans 15 amino acids. CDR3 DNA: TGTGCCAGTAATCCGGGACAGGGGAGTAACAATGAGCAGTTCTTC. This translates into CASNPGQGSNNEQFF.

The CDR3 coding sequence is TGTGCCAGCAGTGTACAGGGTGCGGGCCTCACAGATACGCAGTATTTT. Amino acids: CASSVQGAGLTDTQYF. J is TRBJ2-3 and V is TRBV27; D may be TRBD1 (6 bases). The germline V gene has CDR1 MNHEY and CDR2 SMNVEV (reference sequence). V lost 5 bases to trimming and J lost 2 bases, with 17 bases between them. The CDR3 has 16 amino acids.

This chain uses TRBV7-9 with TRBJ2-7, with 10 bases aligning to TRBD2. Germline V lookup: CDR1 SEHNR, CDR2 FQNEAQ (reference sequence). The CDR3 consists of 15 residues. V lost 4 bases and J lost 4; bases outside the gene matches: 7. In DNA, the CDR3 is TGTGCCAGCAGCTCACGCCGGACTAGCGGTTACGAGCAGTACTTC. It specifies CASSSRRTSGYEQYF.

The chain combines TRBV18 with TRBJ1-2, with D hard to call. CDR1 and CDR2 (germline): KGHSH, LQKENI. The CDR3 has 11 residues. V lost 4 bases and J lost 8, with 8 bases in between. DNA of the CDR3: TGTGCCAGCTCACTGGCAGTCGGCTACACCTTC. Translated: CASSLAVGYTF. Full variable domain (remainder filled in from reference TRBV18 and TRBJ1-2): NAGVMQNPRHLVRRRGQEARLRCSPMKGHSHVYWYRQLPEEGLKFMVYLQKENIIDESGMPKERFSAEFPKEGPSILRIQQVVRGDSAAYFCASSLAVGYTFGSGTRLTVV.

The chain links TRBV9 to TRBJ2-7; TRBD1 aligns across 8 bases. The V gene end was trimmed by 4 bases and the J gene end by 4 bases; junction bases not matched to a gene: 13. Germline assignment: CDR1 SGDLS and CDR2 YYNGEE. There are 16 residues in the CDR3. Here the CDR3 reads CASSPRRDRNYYEQYF. CDR3 nucleotides: TGTGCCAGCAGCCCTCGACGGGACAGGAACTATTACGAGCAGTACTTC.

This sequence joins TRBV19 and TRBJ1-5; D call uncertain. The CDR3 has 15 residues. V gave up 4 bases and J gave up 5 bases, with 15 bases separating them. Germline CDR1 reads LNHDA; CDR2 reads SQIVND (reference sequence). Here the CDR3 reads CASSTPEKPHQPQHF. CDR3 DNA: TGTGCCAGTAGTACTCCTGAGAAACCGCATCAGCCCCAGCATTTT.

This clone was recorded once. The rearrangement links TRBV6-5 to TRBJ1-1; TRBD1 matches at 8 bases. CDR1 and CDR2 from the germline V gene are MNHEY and SVGAGI. Trimming at V came to 8 bases and at J to 4 bases, leaving 9 bases not matched to a gene. This CDR3 is 14 amino acids long. The CDR3 DNA sequence: TGTGCCAGCTGTCGACAGGGGATAGGCACTGAAGCTTTCTTT. It specifies CASCRQGIGTEAFF.

The gene calls are TRBV7-9 and TRBJ1-3; the D is unclear. V lost 6 bases and J 0 bases, leaving 9 bases between the germline ends. The CDR3 extends over 14 amino acids. Germline V gene sequence: CDR1 SEHNR, CDR2 FQNEAQ (reference sequence). In DNA, the CDR3 is TGTGCCAGCAGTTTACGGGTCTCTGGAAACACCATATATTTT. Protein product: CASSLRVSGNTIYF.